This T cell receptor (beta chain) was retrieved from a study of regulatory T cells in long-lasting Graves disease. For TCR beta, libraries came from iRepertoire HTBI primers and Arm-PCR of CDR3 regions. MiXCR, applied by TCRdb to the multiplex PCR reads, yields one record per CDR3 protein. The sample contains more than 400,000 distinct CDR3 sequences, about 15% of which appear only once. Germline CDR1 is SGHRS and CDR2 is YFSETQ. The CDR3 is made up of 14 amino acids. Trimming left V 0 bases short and J 3 bases short, with 7 bases between. Time point meaning: newly diagnosed GD, antithyroid drugs for less than 3 months. Generation of the TCR library employed RNA extracted from PBMCs. The sample was also reused in another study, on T cells in Graves' hyperthyroidism and ophthalmopathy. As that study records: Also found in blood were most expanded thyroid clonotypes above 0.001. A model built on 13 V-J features separated ophthalmopathy from stable hyperthyroidism.

The sequence was collected from a woman under 40 with Graves disease. This specimen was peripheral blood mononuclear cells (PBMCs), taken at new diagnosis, from a patient treated with antithyroid drugs. The chain joins TRBV5-1 to TRBJ2-1, with a possible D match to TRBD2 (5 bases). CDR3 nucleotide sequence: TGCGCCAGCAGCTTGGGACTACTCTACAATGAGCAGTTCTTC. Translating it yields CASSLGLLYNEQFF.